This T cell receptor (beta chain) was captured in a study of glioma-infiltrating T cells. Whole-study context: Blood libraries targeted roughly 4- to 10-fold coverage of 850,000 to 1,000,000 T cells.

TCR alpha and beta CDR3 regions were amplified from RNA using iRepertoire nested multiplex PCR. TCRdb fed the multiplex PCR reads into MiXCR, producing one record per CDR3 protein. This table has 300,000 to 400,000 distinct CDR3 sequences, less than 50% appearing once. Germline V gene data show CDR1 as MGHRA and CDR2 as YSYEKL. V shed 1 base and J shed 1 base, with 22 bases lying between them. The CDR3 runs 19 residues. Sequences were obtained from glioma tissue, nonneoplastic brain tissue, or PBMCs (not recorded which). The gene calls are TRBV4-1 and TRBJ1-1; no definite D call. The source of this sequence is a human donor with low-grade glioma or glioblastoma, undergoing nonglioma brain surgery, or in good health (not recorded which). The CDR3 reads CASSQVSIGPGGSNTEAFF. CDR3 coding DNA: TGCGCCAGCAGCCAAGTGTCTATAGGGCCGGGCGGTTCGAACACTGAAGCTTTCTTT.